The 10 T cell receptor beta chains given below trace back to one sample, sequenced in a study of T cell changes during pregnancy in multiple sclerosis. Sequencing was performed with immunoSEQ multiplex PCR; in TCRdb, only in-frame clones are kept and a portion is missing. The sample has over 45,000 clones; 75% to 95% are singletons. The material was peripheral blood, obtained in the first trimester of pregnancy. The receptors derive from a female donor in good health, enrolled as a control in a pregnancy study.

This clone was picked up a small number of times. V gene TRBV5-4 combines with J gene TRBJ1-5; no firm D call. Trimming took 6 bases from V and 8 from J, leaving 18 bases between them. The CDR3 consists of 14 residues. Germline V gene lookup returns CDR1 SGHNT and CDR2 YYREEE (reference sequence). Written as DNA, the CDR3 is TGTGCCAGCATACGTCTACCGTCAACTAAGCCCCAGCATTTT. Residues: CASIRLPSTKPQHF. Supplemented by reference TRBV5-4 and TRBJ1-5, the full variable domain reads ETGVTQSPTHLIKTRGQQVTLRCSSQSGHNTVSWYQQALGQGPQFIFQYYREEENGRGNFPPRFSGLQFPNYSSELNVNALELDDSALYLCASIRLPSTKPQHFGDGTRLSIL.

The rearrangement uses TRBV6-4 and TRBJ1-1; 7 bases are a match to TRBD1. CDR3 length equals 11 residues. V lost 7 bases to trimming and J lost 10 bases; unmatched junction nucleotides: 6. Germline V gene data show CDR1 as MRHNA and CDR2 as SNTAGT. The CDR3 nucleotides read TGTGCCAGCACTTCAGGGGGGCGAGCTTTCTTT. This codes for CASTSGGRAFF.

CDR3 nucleotides: TGTGCCAGCAGTGAACATCAGACAGGGTTTAATTCACCCCTCCACTTT. It specifies CASSEHQTGFNSPLHF. The chain combines TRBV2 with TRBJ1-6, with 7 bases aligning to TRBD1. V gave up 2 bases and J gave up 6 bases; unmatched junction bases: 7. The V gene's germline CDR1 is SNHLY and CDR2 FYNNEI. CDR3 length: 16 residues.

The gene calls are TRBV5-1 and TRBJ2-5; no clear D. The germline V gene has CDR1 SGHRS and CDR2 YFSETQ. The CDR3 is made up of 14 amino acids. Trimming pared 0 bases from V and 1 base from J, leaving 7 bases between. This CDR3 is CASSLGAVQETQYF. CDR3 bases: TGCGCCAGCAGCTTGGGGGCAGTCCAAGAGACCCAGTACTTC.

V gene TRBV20-1 combines with J gene TRBJ2-1; possible D gene TRBD2, 6 bases. The CDR3 contains 11 residues. The germline V gene encodes CDR1 DFQATT and CDR2 SNEGSKA (reference sequence). V was pared by 6 bases and J by 15 bases, with 18 bases between. In nucleotides, the CDR3 is TGCAGTGCCCAACACTGGGACTCTTTGTTCTTC. Amino acid sequence: CSAQHWDSLFF.

The chain combines TRBV27 with TRBJ1-5, with D tentatively TRBD1 (5 bases). Germline CDR1 reads MNHEY; CDR2 reads SMNVEV (reference sequence). This CDR3 contains 13 residues. Trimming cost V 5 bases and J 6 bases, with 11 bases left between them. CDR3 DNA: TGTGCCAGCAGTCCTCAGGGTGTTCAGCCCCAGCATTTT. This translates into CASSPQGVQPQHF.

The chain joins TRBV19 to TRBJ1-1; the D gene is possibly TRBD1 (6 bases). Germline V gene data show CDR1 as LNHDA and CDR2 as SQIVND (reference sequence). The length of the CDR3 is 13 residues. The V and J ends lost 3 bases and 7 bases respectively, with 12 bases between them. The CDR3 spells CASSIGGGVEAFF. The DNA of the CDR3 is TGTGCCAGTAGTATTGGTGGGGGCGTTGAAGCTTTCTTT.

The V call is TRBV14, the J call TRBJ1-4; weak D call: TRBD1 (5 bases). V dropped 2 bases and J dropped 0 bases, with 7 bases sitting between them. Per germline, CDR1 SGHDN and CDR2 FVKESK. The CDR3 extends over 15 amino acids. The chain's CDR3 is CASSQQQATNEKLFF. The CDR3 DNA is TGTGCCAGCAGCCAACAACAGGCAACTAATGAAAAACTGTTTTTT.

V usage is TRBV2 and J usage is TRBJ1-1, with a tentative D call TRBD1 (5 bases). CDR1 is SNHLY and CDR2 is FYNNEI in the germline V gene. Trimming removed 4 bases at V and 1 base at J, with 7 bases between. This CDR3 spans 13 amino acids. CDR3 coding DNA: TGTGCCAGCAGTGCGCAGGGGAACACTGAAGCTTTCTTT. Its protein is CASSAQGNTEAFF.

This chain joins TRBV27 and TRBJ1-2; 7 positions match TRBD1. Germline loops: CDR1 MNHEY, CDR2 SMNVEV (reference sequence). The CDR3 loop spans 14 amino acids. The trim removed 4 bases at V and 9 bases at J, leaving 11 bases unmatched. CDR3 coding DNA: TGTGCCAGCAGTTGGGACATCGGACAGGCCCGCTACACCTTC. It specifies CASSWDIGQARYTF.